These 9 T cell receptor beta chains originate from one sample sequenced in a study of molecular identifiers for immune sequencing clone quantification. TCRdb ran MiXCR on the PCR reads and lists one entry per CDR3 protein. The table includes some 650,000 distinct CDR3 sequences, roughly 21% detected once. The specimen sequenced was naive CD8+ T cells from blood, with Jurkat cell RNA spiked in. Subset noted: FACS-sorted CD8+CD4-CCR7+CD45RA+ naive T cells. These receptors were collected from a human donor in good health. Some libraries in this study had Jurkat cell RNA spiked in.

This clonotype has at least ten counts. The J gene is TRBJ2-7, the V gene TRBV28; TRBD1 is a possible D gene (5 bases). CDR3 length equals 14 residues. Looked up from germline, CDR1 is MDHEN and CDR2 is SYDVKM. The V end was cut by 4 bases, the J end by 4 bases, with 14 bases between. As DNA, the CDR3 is TGTGCCAGCAGTTCCCCCTATAGGGGATACGAGCAGTACTTC. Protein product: CASSSPYRGYEQYF. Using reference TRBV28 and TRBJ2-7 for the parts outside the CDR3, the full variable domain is DVKVTQSSRYLVKRTGEKVFLECVQDMDHENMFWYRQDPGLGLRLIYFSYDVKMKEKGDIPEGYSVSREKKERFSLILESASTNQTSMYLCASSSPYRGYEQYFGPGTRLTVT.

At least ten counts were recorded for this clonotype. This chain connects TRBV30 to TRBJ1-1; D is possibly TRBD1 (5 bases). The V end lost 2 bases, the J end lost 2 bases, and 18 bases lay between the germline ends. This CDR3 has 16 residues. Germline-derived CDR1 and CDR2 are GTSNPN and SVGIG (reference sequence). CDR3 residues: CAWSSYPDSLNTEAFF. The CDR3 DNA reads TGTGCCTGGAGTTCCTACCCCGACAGCCTTAACACTGAAGCTTTCTTT. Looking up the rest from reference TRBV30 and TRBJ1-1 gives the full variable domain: SQTIHQWPATLVQPVGSPLSLECTVEGTSNPNLYWYRQAAGRGLQLLFYSVGIGQISSEVPQNLSASRPQDRQFILSSKKLLLSDSGFYLCAWSSYPDSLNTEAFFGQGTRLTVV.

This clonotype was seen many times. The CDR3 region has the DNA TGTGCCGCGGACGACAGGGAAATCAACTACGAGCAGTACTTC. Its translation: CAADDREINYEQYF. The J gene is TRBJ2-7, the V gene TRBV19; the match to TRBD1 covers 7 bases. The V gene's germline CDR1 is LNHDA and CDR2 SQIVND (reference sequence). CDR3 length: 14 residues. Trimming removed 11 bases from V and 3 bases from J; junction bases left unmatched: 13. Full variable domain (remainder filled in from reference TRBV19 and TRBJ2-7): DGGITQSPKYLFRKEGQNVTLSCEQNLNHDAMYWYRQDPGQGLRLIYYSQIVNDFQKGDIAEGYSVSREKKESFPLTVTSAQKNPTAFYLCAADDREINYEQYFGPGTRLTVT.

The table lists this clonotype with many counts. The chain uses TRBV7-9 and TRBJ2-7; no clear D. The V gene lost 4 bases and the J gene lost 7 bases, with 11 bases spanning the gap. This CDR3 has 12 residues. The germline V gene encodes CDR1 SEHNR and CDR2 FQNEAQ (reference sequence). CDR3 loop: CASSWLRDEQYF. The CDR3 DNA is TGTGCCAGCAGCTGGTTGCGCGATGAGCAGTACTTC.

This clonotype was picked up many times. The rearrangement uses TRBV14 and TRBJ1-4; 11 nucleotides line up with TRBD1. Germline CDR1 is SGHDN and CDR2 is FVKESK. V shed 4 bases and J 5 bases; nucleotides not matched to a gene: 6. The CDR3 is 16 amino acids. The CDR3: CASSLPGTGGNEKLFF. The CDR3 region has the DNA TGTGCCAGCAGCCTTCCCGGGACAGGGGGAAATGAAAAACTGTTTTTT.

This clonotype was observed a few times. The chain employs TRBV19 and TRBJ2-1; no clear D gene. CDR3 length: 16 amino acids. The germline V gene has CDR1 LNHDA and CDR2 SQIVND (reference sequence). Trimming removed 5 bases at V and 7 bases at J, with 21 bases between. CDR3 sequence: CASSPAHARSLNEQFF. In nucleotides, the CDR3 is TGTGCCAGTAGTCCCGCCCATGCCCGGAGTCTGAATGAGCAGTTCTTC.

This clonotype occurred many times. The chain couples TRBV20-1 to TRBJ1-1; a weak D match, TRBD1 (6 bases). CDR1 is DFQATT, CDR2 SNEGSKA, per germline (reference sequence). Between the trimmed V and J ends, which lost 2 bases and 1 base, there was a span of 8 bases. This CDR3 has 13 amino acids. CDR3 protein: CSARRTENTEAFF. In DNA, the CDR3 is TGCAGTGCTAGACGGACAGAGAACACTGAAGCTTTCTTT.

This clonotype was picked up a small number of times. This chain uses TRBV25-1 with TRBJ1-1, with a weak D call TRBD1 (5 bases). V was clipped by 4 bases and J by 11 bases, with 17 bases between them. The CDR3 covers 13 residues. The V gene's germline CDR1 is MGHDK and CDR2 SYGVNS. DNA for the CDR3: TGTGCCAGCAGTGTCGGGGGGGAGGTGGCGGCTTTCTTT. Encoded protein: CASSVGGEVAAFF.

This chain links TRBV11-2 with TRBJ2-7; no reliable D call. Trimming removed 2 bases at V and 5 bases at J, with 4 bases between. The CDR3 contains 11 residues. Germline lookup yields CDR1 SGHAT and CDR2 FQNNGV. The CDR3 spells CASSLLNEQYF. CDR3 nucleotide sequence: TGTGCCAGCAGCTTATTGAACGAGCAGTACTTC.